The 19 T cell receptor beta chains in this list originate from one sample, sequenced in a study of shared clonotypes between healthy human individuals. Profiled with immunoSEQ multiplex PCR; TCRdb holds only in-frame clones, not every one. The sample yields 2.3 million or so clones, 93% seen once. The sample was naive CD4+ T cells from PBMCs. As for subset: CD45RA+ positively selected. The receptors shown here come from a man between 18 and 35 years old in good health. Some clones in this sample may be carry-over from other donors' samples.

Of note for this clone: The sample holds other DNA sequences that translate to the same CDR3. In DNA, the CDR3 is TGTGCCAGCAGTCGTAGGGGCGAGCAGTACTTC. Protein: CASSRRGEQYF. The chain recombines TRBV6-5 with TRBJ2-7; D possibly corresponds to TRBD1 (5 bases). Germline CDR1 MNHEY, CDR2 SVGAGI. Trimming shortened V by 5 bases and J by 6 bases, and 8 bases separated the two germline ends. This CDR3 comprises 11 residues.

The chain employs TRBV30 and TRBJ2-7; TRBD2 aligns across 9 bases. Looked up from germline, CDR1 is GTSNPN and CDR2 is SVGIG (reference sequence). The J segment lost 1 base and the V segment lost 2 bases, leaving 9 bases of the junction unmatched. CDR3 length: 16 amino acids. The CDR3 DNA follows: TGTGCCTGGAGTCCAACGGGTAGCGGGAGTTCCTACGAGCAGTACTTC. It translates to CAWSPTGSGSSYEQYF.

The genes are TRBV11-2 and TRBJ2-2; TRBD1 matches at 8 bases. J lost 0 bases, V lost 7 bases, and 16 bases had no gene match. The CDR3 is 19 residues long. Germline V gene sequence: CDR1 SGHAT, CDR2 FQNNGV. The CDR3 region has the DNA TGTGCCAGCACCCAACAATCCCCCAGGGGGCGGACGAACACCGGGGAGCTGTTTTTT. This encodes CASTQQSPRGRTNTGELFF.

V gene TRBV6-1 combines with J gene TRBJ2-2, with D uncertain. Trimming cost V 3 bases and J 6 bases, with 8 bases left between them. This CDR3 contains 13 residues. The germline gives CDR1 MNHNS, CDR2 SASEGT. DNA of the CDR3: TGTGCCAGCAGTGAGAGTTCTCCCGGGGAGCTGTTTTTT. This sequence encodes CASSESSPGELFF.

This clone occurred once. Other DNA sequences within the sample encode an identical CDR3. CDR3 region: CASSLRGQETQYF. The CDR3 DNA follows: TGTGCCAGCAGCTTACGAGGACAAGAGACCCAGTACTTC. The chain combines TRBV7-2 with TRBJ2-5; D uncertain. The CDR3 covers 13 residues. V lost 2 bases to trimming and J lost 2 bases, with 6 bases between them. Germline V gene lookup returns CDR1 SGHTA and CDR2 FQGNSA.

This chain links TRBV5-1 with TRBJ1-3, with unresolved D. Germline loops: CDR1 SGHRS, CDR2 YFSETQ. This CDR3 has 13 amino acids. Between the trimmed V and J ends, which lost 2 bases and 4 bases, there was a span of 7 bases. This CDR3 reads CASSFGLGNTIYF. The CDR3 coding sequence is TGCGCCAGCAGCTTCGGGCTCGGAAACACCATATATTTT.

V and J are TRBV5-1 and TRBJ2-3; D perhaps matches TRBD1 (6 bases). CDR3 length: 13 residues. CDR1 is SGHRS, CDR2 YFSETQ, per germline. V was cut by 4 bases and J by 5 bases, with 11 bases left in between. CDR3 loop: CASSPQQGDTQYF. In DNA, the CDR3 is TGCGCCAGCAGCCCCCAACAGGGAGATACGCAGTATTTT. Full variable domain (missing parts from reference TRBV5-1 and TRBJ2-3): KAGVTQTPRYLIKTRGQQVTLSCSPISGHRSVSWYQQTPGQGLQFLFEYFSETQRNKGNFPGRFSGRQFSNSRSEMNVSTLELGDSALYLCASSPQQGDTQYFGPGTRLTVL.

The table lists this clone with a count of one. The rearrangement joins TRBV18 to TRBJ2-1, with D possibly matching TRBD2 (6 bases). The ends were cut back, 1 base at V and 0 bases at J, with 16 bases in the middle. Looked up from germline, CDR1 is KGHSH and CDR2 is LQKENI. CDR3 length: 18 residues. CDR3 DNA sequence: TGTGCCAGCTCACCACGTGCCCTCGGACTAAGCTCCTACAATGAGCAGTTCTTC. It codes for CASSPRALGLSSYNEQFF.

The rearrangement uses TRBV5-1 and TRBJ2-4; no firm D call. Germline values: CDR1 SGHRS, CDR2 YFSETQ. V lost 4 bases, J lost 0 bases, and 11 bases lay in between. The CDR3 runs 15 residues. The DNA of the CDR3 is TGCGCCAGCAGCCTACCAACTCTAGCCAAAAACATTCAGTACTTC. Residues: CASSLPTLAKNIQYF. Supplemented by reference TRBV5-1 and TRBJ2-4, the full variable domain reads KAGVTQTPRYLIKTRGQQVTLSCSPISGHRSVSWYQQTPGQGLQFLFEYFSETQRNKGNFPGRFSGRQFSNSRSEMNVSTLELGDSALYLCASSLPTLAKNIQYFGAGTRLSVL.

Notes on this clone: The junction shows a germline mismatch at one end, possibly a read error. This CDR3 reads CASSLGRISYDEQFF. Written as DNA, the CDR3 is TGTGCCAGCAGCTTAGGTAGGATCTCCTACGATGAGCAGTTCTTC. J is TRBJ2-1 and V is TRBV11-1; D call uncertain. The CDR3 runs 15 residues. Germline CDR1 reads SGHAT; CDR2 reads FQDESV (reference sequence).

The chain combines TRBV28 with TRBJ1-2; 9 positions match TRBD1. CDR1 is MDHEN and CDR2 is SYDVKM in the germline V gene. V shed 6 bases and J 5 bases; nucleotides not matched to a gene: 7. The CDR3 is made up of 14 amino acids. This CDR3 is CASSFGTGPYGYTF. CDR3 nucleotides: TGTGCCAGCAGCTTTGGGACAGGGCCATATGGCTACACCTTC.

The chain recombines TRBV28 with TRBJ1-5; a possible D gene is TRBD1 (5 bases). The CDR3 totals 12 residues. Germline V CDR1 and CDR2: MDHEN, SYDVKM. Trimming removed 5 bases at V and 6 bases at J, with 8 bases between. This CDR3 reads CASSQDIQPQHF. The CDR3, as DNA: TGTGCCAGCAGTCAGGACATTCAGCCCCAGCATTTT.

The V gene is TRBV30, the J gene TRBJ2-2, with D possibly matching TRBD1 (8 bases). Trimming pared 3 bases from V and 4 bases from J, leaving 15 bases between. This CDR3 has 15 amino acids. Per the germline V gene, CDR1 is GTSNPN and CDR2 is SVGIG (reference sequence). The CDR3 protein is CAWSLDREGTGELFF. The CDR3 DNA reads TGTGCCTGGAGCCTGGACAGGGAGGGCACCGGGGAGCTGTTTTTT.

This clone showed up just a few times. The J gene is TRBJ1-1, the V gene TRBV9; TRBD1 might be the D (5 bases). The CDR3 contains 16 residues. Looked up from germline, CDR1 is SGDLS and CDR2 is YYNGEE. The V end was cut by 0 bases, the J end by 1 base, with 13 bases between. CDR3 in DNA: TGTGCCAGCAGCGTAGGTCACCAGGGTGGGAACACTGAAGCTTTCTTT. This sequence encodes CASSVGHQGGNTEAFF.

The V and J genes are TRBV5-1 and TRBJ1-6, with 8 bases identical to TRBD1. V dropped 4 bases and J dropped 9; count of bases not matched to a gene: 6. The CDR3 sequence is 14 residues long. The germline gives CDR1 SGHRS, CDR2 YFSETQ. The CDR3 bases are TGCGCCAGCAGCATGGACAGGGAGGCTTCACCCCTCCACTTT. Amino acid sequence: CASSMDREASPLHF.

The V and J genes are TRBV6-5 and TRBJ1-5; 9 nucleotides align to TRBD1. The germline gives CDR1 MNHEY, CDR2 SVGAGI. The V gene end was trimmed by 6 bases and the J gene end by 6 bases; junction bases not matched to a gene: 9. The CDR3 has 15 amino acids. The CDR3 loop is CASSPSGQGSQPQHF. CDR3 coding DNA: TGTGCCAGCAGCCCTTCGGGACAGGGCAGTCAGCCCCAGCATTTT.

The rearrangement joins TRBV19 to TRBJ2-5; D gene ambiguous. Germline V gene lookup returns CDR1 LNHDA and CDR2 SQIVND (reference sequence). Trimming left V 3 bases short and J 1 base short, with 9 bases between. The CDR3 extends over 14 amino acids. CDR3 sequence reads: CASSIDTVQETQYF. DNA for the CDR3: TGTGCCAGTAGTATCGACACCGTCCAAGAGACCCAGTACTTC.

The chain links TRBV10-3 to TRBJ2-7; 7 nucleotides line up with TRBD2. In germline, CDR1 is ENHRY, CDR2 SYGVKD. V lost 3 bases, J lost 2 bases, and 7 bases stayed unmatched. The CDR3 has 15 residues. The CDR3 DNA is TGTGCCATCAGTGATTGGTCTAGCGGTGCCTACGAGCAGTACTTC. Translating gives CAISDWSSGAYEQYF.

CDR3 nucleotide sequence: TGTGCCAGCAGTGGGGCGATTGCCCCTTTAATGTTCTTC. This codes for CASSGAIAPLMFF. The chain links TRBV2 to TRBJ2-1; no clear D gene. The CDR3 length is 13 residues. Germline lookup yields CDR1 SNHLY and CDR2 FYNNEI. Trimming pared 4 bases from V and 15 bases from J, leaving 19 bases between.